The 10 T cell receptor beta chains below were found in one sample sequenced in a study of shared T cell receptors in the human thymus. Libraries were prepared by immunoSEQ multiplex PCR; TCRdb keeps only in-frame clonotypes and omits some of them. Of about 380,000 clones listed, 85% to 95% were seen once; the top ten hold approximately 0.02%. The sample taken for sequencing was thymocytes. The receptors were gathered from a human donor.

The J gene is TRBJ2-2, the V gene TRBV5-1; D gene uncertain. CDR3 length equals 16 residues. V lost 2 bases, J lost 0 bases, and 11 bases lay in between. The germline gives CDR1 SGHRS, CDR2 YFSETQ. The CDR3 sequence: CASSFLRPANTGELFF. Written as DNA, the CDR3 is TGCGCCAGCAGCTTCTTACGGCCCGCGAACACCGGGGAGCTGTTTTTT.

This sequence joins TRBV7-9 and TRBJ2-1; a possible D gene is TRBD2 (5 bases). Germline-derived CDR1 and CDR2 are SEHNR and FQNEAQ (reference sequence). Trimming removed 5 bases from V and 4 bases from J, with 9 bases in between. There are 13 residues in the CDR3. CDR3 nucleotides: TGTGCCAGCAGCCATCGGGAATACAATGAGCAGTTCTTC. It encodes CASSHREYNEQFF.

The chain couples TRBV5-6 to TRBJ1-2; D is possibly TRBD1 (6 bases). Looked up from germline, CDR1 is SGHDT and CDR2 is YYEEEE. CDR3 length: 15 amino acids. The germline V and J ends were trimmed by 4 bases and 4 bases, with 17 bases remaining between them. CDR3 DNA: TGTGCCAGCAGCCTGGACAGCCAAGCCTTCTATGGCTACACCTTC. It codes for CASSLDSQAFYGYTF.

V usage is TRBV27 and J usage is TRBJ1-1; D ambiguous. The CDR3 consists of 13 residues. CDR1 and CDR2 from the germline V gene are MNHEY and SMNVEV (reference sequence). V shed 6 bases and J shed 3 bases, with 11 bases lying between them. The CDR3 reads CASRMIDDTEAFF. The CDR3 DNA is TGTGCCAGCAGAATGATAGACGACACTGAAGCTTTCTTT.

The chain recombines TRBV7-3 with TRBJ2-1, with 10 bases lining up with TRBD2. Trimming cost V 1 base and J 2 bases; bases outside gene matches: 23. CDR1 is SGHTA and CDR2 is FQGTGA in the germline V gene. The CDR3 totals 23 residues. CDR3 nucleotides: TGTGCCAGCAGCTTAATGGGACTCGGATGGGACCCTAGCGGGAGTATAGCCTACAATGAGCAGTTCTTC. Translated: CASSLMGLGWDPSGSIAYNEQFF.

This CDR3 reads CASSSRARGIESTIYF. For the CDR3, the DNA is TGTGCCAGCAGCTCGAGGGCCAGGGGAATTGAAAGCACCATATATTTT. The V and J genes are TRBV7-2 and TRBJ1-3, with D tentatively TRBD1 (6 bases). From germline, CDR1 is SGHTA and CDR2 FQGNSA. V gave up 4 bases and J gave up 9 bases, with 22 bases separating them. CDR3 length: 16 residues.

The rearrangement uses TRBV5-8 and TRBJ1-3; the D is unclear. Germline CDR1 reads SGHTS; CDR2 reads YDEGEE. The CDR3 loop spans 12 amino acids. V lost 0 bases and J 5 bases, leaving 3 bases between the germline ends. CDR3 sequence (DNA): TGTGCCAGCAGCTTGGTCAGAAACACCATATATTTT. This gives the protein CASSLVRNTIYF.

This chain joins TRBV5-1 and TRBJ2-7; TRBD2 aligns across 9 bases. Germline V CDR1 and CDR2: SGHRS, YFSETQ. There are 13 residues in the CDR3. Unmatched junction bases numbered 4, after V lost 1 base and J lost 8 bases. CDR3 coding DNA: TGCGCCAGCAGCTTGATTAGCGGGAGCAAGCAGTACTTC. It encodes CASSLISGSKQYF.

This chain links TRBV5-4 with TRBJ2-1; 7 bases map to TRBD2. V trimming: 5 bases; J trimming: 6 bases; junction bases outside the gene matches: 8. The germline V gene has CDR1 SGHNT and CDR2 YYREEE (reference sequence). The CDR3 is 14 amino acids. In nucleotides, the CDR3 is TGTGCCAGCAGGCGGGACTCGGGGGGCAATGAGCAGTTCTTC. Its protein is CASRRDSGGNEQFF.

This chain joins TRBV14 and TRBJ2-7, with 12 nucleotides matching TRBD2. The CDR3 loop spans 18 amino acids. Germline assignment: CDR1 SGHDN and CDR2 FVKESK. V shed 0 bases, J shed 6 bases, and the junction held 12 bases outside the gene matches. The CDR3 region has the DNA TGTGCCAGCAGCCAAGATTCGTTGACTAGCGGGAGTATCCGCGAGCAGTACTTC. Its translation: CASSQDSLTSGSIREQYF.